This passage covers 21 T cell receptor beta chains from one sample sequenced in a study of identical twins. A single record per CDR3 protein comes from TCRdb applying MiXCR to the 5' RACE reads. The data hold hundreds of thousands of distinct CDR3 sequences, with approximately 6.1% observed a single time. Sequences were obtained from naive T cells sorted from blood. Receptors were obtained from a man younger than 35 in good health.

The rearrangement links TRBV5-1 to TRBJ2-5; 7 bases map to TRBD2. J gave up 5 bases and V 3 bases, and 10 bases lay outside the gene matches. Germline lookup yields CDR1 SGHRS and CDR2 YFSETQ. The CDR3 loop spans 15 amino acids. CDR3 sequence: CASSWTGLPKETQYF. The CDR3 bases are TGCGCCAGCAGCTGGACGGGACTACCTAAGGAGACCCAGTACTTC.

In this sample, this clonotype turned up many times. This chain connects TRBV27 to TRBJ1-6; unclear D gene. The ends were cut back, 3 bases at V and 12 bases at J, with 9 bases in the middle. CDR3 length equals 12 residues. Germline lookup yields CDR1 MNHEY and CDR2 SMNVEV (reference sequence). This chain's CDR3 is CASSLSTGPLHF. Here the CDR3 DNA reads TGTGCCAGCAGTTTGTCGACCGGACCCCTCCACTTT.

This clonotype was recorded at least ten times. J is TRBJ2-3 and V is TRBV11-2; 7 nucleotides line up with TRBD2. With 3 bases clipped from V and 3 bases from J, the junction kept 15 bases outside the gene matches. Germline-derived CDR1 and CDR2 are SGHAT and FQNNGV. The CDR3 sequence is 18 residues long. The CDR3 sequence: CASSFRIGLDVVTDTQYF. CDR3 nucleotides: TGTGCCAGCAGCTTTAGGATTGGACTAGATGTTGTAACAGATACGCAGTATTTT. The full variable domain, completed using reference TRBV11-2 and TRBJ2-3, is EAGVAQSPRYKIIEKRQSVAFWCNPISGHATLYWYQQILGQGPKLLIQFQNNGVVDDSQLPKDRFSAERLKGVDSTLKIQPAKLEDSAVYLCASSFRIGLDVVTDTQYFGPGTRLTVL.

This clonotype was found many times. The genes are TRBV6-4 and TRBJ2-1; 13 bases are a match to TRBD2. CDR1 and CDR2 (germline): MRHNA, SNTAGT. There are 21 residues in the CDR3. V was clipped by 6 bases and J by 0 bases; unmatched bases: 17. CDR3 in amino acids: CASSPDRLAGGQLGSYNEQFF. The CDR3 DNA reads as TGTGCCAGCAGCCCCGACAGACTAGCGGGAGGCCAATTAGGCTCCTACAATGAGCAGTTCTTC.

Many counts were recorded for this clonotype. The chain couples TRBV7-2 to TRBJ1-5, with TRBD1 as a possible D gene (6 bases). The V gene's germline CDR1 is SGHTA and CDR2 FQGNSA. This CDR3 has 13 residues. V lost 5 bases and J lost 3, with 8 bases in between. CDR3 DNA sequence: TGTGCCAGCAGCGACAGGTCCAATCAGCCCCAGCATTTT. Residues: CASSDRSNQPQHF.

This rearrangement joins TRBV5-1 to TRBJ2-1; 8 bases are a match to TRBD1. Germline CDR1 and CDR2: SGHRS and YFSETQ. The CDR3 has 15 residues. The junction had 18 bases not matched to a gene; V was cut back by 4 bases and J by 15 bases. The CDR3 coding sequence is TGCGCCAGCAGCGAAGGGACAGGCCTTGCGCTTCACTCGTTCTTC. Amino acids: CASSEGTGLALHSFF.

There are a few counts of this clonotype. The CDR3 DNA reads as TGTGCCAGCAGCACCCGACGAAGCCACCCAGAAGAGACCCAGTACTTC. This gives the protein CASSTRRSHPEETQYF. The rearrangement uses TRBV7-9 and TRBJ2-5; the D is unclear. Deletions cut 5 bases from V and 3 bases from J, with 19 bases between. Germline V gives CDR1 SEHNR, CDR2 FQNEAQ (reference sequence). This CDR3 spans 16 amino acids. Filled out from reference TRBV7-9 and TRBJ2-5, the complete variable domain reads DTGVSQNPRHKITKRGQNVTFRCDPISEHNRLYWYRQTLGQGPEFLTYFQNEAQLEKSRLLSDRFSAERPKGSFSTLEIQRTEQGDSAMYLCASSTRRSHPEETQYFGPGTRLLVL.

Ten or more counts support this clonotype. The chain recombines TRBV24-1 with TRBJ2-7; D call uncertain. Trimming shortened V by 5 bases and J by 3 bases, and 19 bases separated the two germline ends. Germline CDR1 KGHDR, CDR2 SFDVKD. The CDR3 spans 16 residues. CDR3 sequence (DNA): TGTGCCACCAGTGTGAGTCAAAAACGGATTTTCTACGAGCAGTACGTC. The encoded protein is CATSVSQKRIFYEQYV.

The CDR3 DNA reads as TGTGCCAGCAGTTTAGTGGCTAGCGGGGGCTACGAGCAGTACTTC. Translating gives CASSLVASGGYEQYF. The rearrangement uses TRBV12-3 or TRBV12-4 and TRBJ2-7; 10 bases line up with TRBD2. Trimming cost V 1 base and J 3 bases; bases outside gene matches: 3. CDR3 length equals 15 residues.

This clonotype was counted ten times or more. The gene calls are TRBV5-1 and TRBJ2-7, with D possibly being TRBD2 (6 bases). The CDR3 runs 15 residues. V lost 0 bases, J lost 2 bases, and 12 bases lay in between. Looked up from germline, CDR1 is SGHRS and CDR2 is YFSETQ. CDR3: CASSLAGEAAYEQYV. The CDR3 nucleotides are TGCGCCAGCAGCTTGGCGGGGGAGGCTGCCTACGAGCAGTACGTC.

This clonotype was seen a handful of times. The chain employs TRBV20-1 and TRBJ1-3; a possible D gene is TRBD1 (6 bases). Germline V gives CDR1 DFQATT, CDR2 SNEGSKA (reference sequence). V dropped 4 bases and J dropped 0 bases, with 13 bases sitting between them. The CDR3 length is 15 residues. The CDR3 here is CSATGTSNSGNTIYF. CDR3 nucleotides: TGCAGTGCTACCGGGACATCCAACTCTGGAAACACCATATATTTT.

There are a few counts of this clonotype. The J gene is TRBJ2-1, the V gene TRBV19; maybe TRBD2 (6 bases). The CDR3 has 17 amino acids. Per the germline V gene, CDR1 is LNHDA and CDR2 is SQIVND (reference sequence). Trimming cost V 5 bases and J 1 base, with 18 bases left between them. The CDR3 DNA reads as TGTGCCAGTAGTCTTAGGACCGGGAGCAAATCCTACAATGAGCAGTTCTTC. As protein: CASSLRTGSKSYNEQFF.

This clonotype was recorded a few times. The CDR3 loop is CASSVSDSLNTGELFF. The CDR3 DNA follows: TGTGCCAGCAGCGTATCGGACAGCCTGAACACCGGGGAGCTGTTTTTT. The chain is built from TRBV9 and TRBJ2-2; a weak D match, TRBD1 (6 bases). The CDR3 loop spans 16 amino acids. V shed 1 base and J shed 1 base, with 11 bases lying between them. Germline lookup yields CDR1 SGDLS and CDR2 YYNGEE. Based on the CDR3 plus reference TRBV9 and TRBJ2-2, the full variable domain is DSGVTQTPKHLITATGQRVTLRCSPRSGDLSVYWYQQSLDQGLQFLIQYYNGEERAKGNILERFSAQQFPDLHSELNLSSLELGDSALYFCASSVSDSLNTGELFFGEGSRLTVL.

This clonotype was detected only a few times. J is TRBJ2-1 and V is TRBV14; perhaps TRBD2 as D (6 bases). Deletions cut 4 bases from V and 5 bases from J, with 12 bases between. The CDR3 totals 14 residues. Germline V lookup: CDR1 SGHDN, CDR2 FVKESK. CDR3 loop: CASSLRDWDNEQFF. CDR3 DNA: TGTGCCAGCAGCCTGAGGGACTGGGACAATGAGCAGTTCTTC. The whole variable domain, filled in from reference TRBV14 and TRBJ2-1, reads EAGVTQFPSHSVIEKGQTVTLRCDPISGHDNLYWYRRVMGKEIKFLLHFVKESKQDESGMPNNRFLAERTGGTYSTLKVQPAELEDSGVYFCASSLRDWDNEQFFGPGTRLTVL.

This clonotype was seen at least ten times. The chain couples TRBV29-1 to TRBJ2-3; D gene unclear. Trimming removed 6 bases from V and 0 bases from J, with 7 bases in between. Looked up from germline, CDR1 is SQVTM and CDR2 is ANQGSEA. CDR3 length: 12 amino acids. The CDR3 region is CSVDDSTDTQYF. The CDR3 DNA is TGCAGCGTAGACGATAGCACAGATACGCAGTATTTT.

This clonotype was seen repeatedly, ten times or more. The V and J genes are TRBV10-3 and TRBJ2-2, with D unresolved. Trimming removed 3 bases from V and 1 base from J, with 6 bases in between. CDR1 is ENHRY and CDR2 is SYGVKD in the germline V gene. The CDR3 consists of 14 residues. CDR3 amino acids: CAISDSENTGELFF. CDR3 DNA sequence: TGTGCCATCAGTGATTCCGAGAACACCGGGGAGCTGTTTTTT.

This chain connects TRBV20-1 to TRBJ2-2; maybe TRBD1 (6 bases). Germline CDR1 DFQATT, CDR2 SNEGSKA (reference sequence). This CDR3 has 14 residues. V was shortened by 3 bases and J by 5 bases, with 13 bases between the two germline ends. As DNA, the CDR3 is TGCAGTGCTAGTCTTACAGGGTTGACCGGGGAGCTGTTTTTT. As protein: CSASLTGLTGELFF.

This clonotype has only a few counts. The rearrangement joins TRBV6-1 to TRBJ1-5, with D unclear. Germline CDR1 and CDR2: MNHNS and SASEGT. The CDR3 has 13 amino acids. Trimming stripped 9 bases from V and 4 bases from J, with 13 bases between. In nucleotides, the CDR3 is TGTGCCAGTCAAGAGCATTCGAATCAGCCCCAGCATTTT. Translated, it gives CASQEHSNQPQHF.

A note on this clonotype: Being one base from a much bigger clone, this may be a read error. The chain couples TRBV29-1 to TRBJ2-5, with D perhaps matching TRBD1 or TRBD2 (6 bases each). V dropped 3 bases and J dropped 9 bases, with 23 bases sitting between them. Germline values: CDR1 SQVTM, CDR2 ANQGSEA. CDR3 length: 15 residues. CDR3 nucleotides: TGCAGCGTTGAGGGGGGCACGACAATCCAGGAGGCCCAGTACTTC. Translating gives CSVEGGTTIQEAQYF.

This chain links TRBV28 with TRBJ2-7; D uncertain. V was trimmed by 3 bases and J by 0 bases, leaving 24 bases between them. This CDR3 has 19 residues. In germline, CDR1 is MDHEN, CDR2 SYDVKM. CDR3: CASSFSRAGLLLSSYEQYF. CDR3 coding DNA: TGTGCCAGCAGTTTTAGTAGGGCAGGTTTACTTCTCAGCTCCTACGAGCAGTACTTC.

Only a few counts were recorded for this clonotype. V usage is TRBV27 and J usage is TRBJ1-2, with D perhaps TRBD1 (5 bases). This CDR3 has 13 residues. Trimming stripped 4 bases from V and 7 bases from J, with 13 bases between. CDR1 MNHEY and CDR2 SMNVEV come from the germline V gene (reference sequence). The CDR3, as DNA: TGTGCCAGCAGTTATCGGCAGGGCGGTGGCTACACCTTC. As protein: CASSYRQGGGYTF.